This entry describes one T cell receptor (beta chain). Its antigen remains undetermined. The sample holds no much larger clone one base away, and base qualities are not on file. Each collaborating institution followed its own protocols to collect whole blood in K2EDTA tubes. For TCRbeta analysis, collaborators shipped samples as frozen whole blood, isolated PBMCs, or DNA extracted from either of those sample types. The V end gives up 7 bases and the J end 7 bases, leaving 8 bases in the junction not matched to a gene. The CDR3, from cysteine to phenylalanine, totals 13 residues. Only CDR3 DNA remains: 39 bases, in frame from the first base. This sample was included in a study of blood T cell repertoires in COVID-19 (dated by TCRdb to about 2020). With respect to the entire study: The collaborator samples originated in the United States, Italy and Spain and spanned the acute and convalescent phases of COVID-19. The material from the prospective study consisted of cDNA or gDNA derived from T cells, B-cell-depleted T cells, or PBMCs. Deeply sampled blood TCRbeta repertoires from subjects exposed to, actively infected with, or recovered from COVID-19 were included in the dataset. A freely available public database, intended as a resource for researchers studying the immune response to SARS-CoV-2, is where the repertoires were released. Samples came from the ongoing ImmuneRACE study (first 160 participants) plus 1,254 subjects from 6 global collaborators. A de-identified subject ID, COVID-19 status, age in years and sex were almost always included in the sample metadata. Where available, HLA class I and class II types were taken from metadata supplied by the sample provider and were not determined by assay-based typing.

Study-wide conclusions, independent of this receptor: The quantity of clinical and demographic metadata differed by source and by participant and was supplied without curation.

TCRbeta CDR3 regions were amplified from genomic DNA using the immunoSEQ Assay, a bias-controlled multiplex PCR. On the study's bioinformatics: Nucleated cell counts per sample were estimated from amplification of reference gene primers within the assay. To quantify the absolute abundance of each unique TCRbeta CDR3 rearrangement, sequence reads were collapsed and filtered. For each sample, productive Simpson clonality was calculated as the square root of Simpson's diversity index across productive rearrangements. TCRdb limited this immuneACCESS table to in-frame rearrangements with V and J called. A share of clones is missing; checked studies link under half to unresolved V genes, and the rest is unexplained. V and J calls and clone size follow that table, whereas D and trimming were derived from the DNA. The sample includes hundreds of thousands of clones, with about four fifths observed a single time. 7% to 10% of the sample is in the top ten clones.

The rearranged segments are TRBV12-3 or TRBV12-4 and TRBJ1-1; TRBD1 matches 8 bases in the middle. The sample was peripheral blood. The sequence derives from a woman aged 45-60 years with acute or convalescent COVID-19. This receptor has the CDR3 CASTPGTGFEAFF. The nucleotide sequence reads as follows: TGTGCCAGCACCCCCGGGACAGGCTTTGAAGCTTTCTTT.